The 17 T cell receptor beta chains listed next were all sequenced from one sample in a study of blood T cell repertoires in COVID-19. Using immunoSEQ multiplex PCR, the repertoire was profiled, and TCRdb retains in-frame clones only, with some absent. The table lists 73,000 or so clones, less than 85% of them singletons. Sequenced material: peripheral blood. The source of these receptors is a man in his sixties with acute or convalescent COVID-19.

The chain links TRBV5-1 to TRBJ2-1; maybe TRBD2 (6 bases). Per the germline V gene, CDR1 is SGHRS and CDR2 is YFSETQ. Deletions cut 4 bases from V and 7 bases from J, with 18 bases between. This CDR3 is built from 15 residues. The CDR3 protein is CASSPGSTAENEQFF. The CDR3 bases are TGCGCCAGCAGCCCCGGGAGTACGGCGGAAAATGAGCAGTTCTTC.

The V and J genes are TRBV9 and TRBJ1-6, with D possibly TRBD1 on 5 matching bases. Germline CDR1 reads SGDLS; CDR2 reads YYNGEE. Trimming stripped 0 bases from V and 7 bases from J, with 14 bases between. The CDR3 sequence is 16 residues long. CDR3 nucleotides: TGTGCCAGCAGCGTAGCCCAGGGTCTTTCGAATTCACCCCTCCACTTT. Protein: CASSVAQGLSNSPLHF.

The rearrangement links TRBV6-4 to TRBJ2-1; 15 nucleotides match TRBD2. J lost 0 bases, V lost 3 bases, and 6 bases had no gene match. Germline V lookup: CDR1 MRHNA, CDR2 SNTAGT. This CDR3 contains 19 residues. CDR3 nucleotides: TGTGCCAGCAGTGAACGGGGGACTAGCGGGGGGAGCTCCTACAATGAGCAGTTCTTC. Translation gives CASSERGTSGGSSYNEQFF.

A single count supports this clone. The chain uses TRBV11-2 and TRBJ2-2; 11 positions match TRBD2. With 5 bases clipped from V and 3 bases from J, the junction kept 11 bases outside the gene matches. Germline V gene sequence: CDR1 SGHAT, CDR2 FQNNGV. This CDR3 region has 18 residues. CDR3 protein: CASSPMALAGGHTGELFF. The CDR3 nucleotides are TGTGCCAGCAGCCCCATGGCTCTAGCGGGGGGTCACACCGGGGAGCTGTTTTTT.

The chain combines TRBV5-6 with TRBJ2-7; 14 nucleotides align to TRBD2. The CDR3 runs 17 residues. The J segment lost 5 bases and the V segment lost 2 bases, leaving 9 bases of the junction unmatched. Germline V lookup: CDR1 SGHDT, CDR2 YYEEEE. The CDR3 loop reads CASSLPGLAGGRNEQYV. In nucleotides, the CDR3 is TGTGCCAGCAGCTTACCCGGACTAGCGGGGGGCCGGAACGAGCAGTACGTC.

The rearrangement links TRBV14 to TRBJ1-2, with D maybe TRBD1 (5 bases). The CDR3 is 16 amino acids. V was shortened by 0 bases and J by 8 bases, with 19 bases between the two germline ends. CDR1 is SGHDN, CDR2 FVKESK, per germline. The CDR3 loop reads CASSQEPVQGGEGYTF. The CDR3 nucleotides are TGTGCCAGCAGCCAAGAACCAGTCCAGGGAGGGGAAGGCTACACCTTC.

The chain uses TRBV3-1 (or the pseudogene TRBV3-2) and TRBJ2-5; 8 nucleotides align to TRBD2. CDR1 is LGHDT and CDR2 is YNNKEL in the germline V gene (reference sequence). Trimming took 3 bases from V and 5 from J; bases not matched to a gene: 8. This CDR3 is built from 15 residues. DNA for the CDR3: TGTGCCAGCAGCCATTTGTCCGGGAGGGGGGAGACCCAGTACTTC. Its protein is CASSHLSGRGETQYF.

The rearrangement links TRBV9 to TRBJ1-5; 9 positions agree with TRBD1. The CDR3 is 15 amino acids. Germline CDR1 is SGDLS and CDR2 is YYNGEE. After removal of 0 bases from V and 5 bases from J, the junction contained 3 bases not matched to a gene. CDR3 sequence (DNA): TGTGCCAGCAGCGTAGGTGGACAGGGGCATCAGCCCCAGCATTTT. Protein product: CASSVGGQGHQPQHF.

The chain employs TRBV5-4 and TRBJ2-3, with D possibly matching TRBD2 (5 bases). CDR1 and CDR2 (germline): SGHNT, YYREEE (reference sequence). There are 12 residues in the CDR3. V was pared by 5 bases and J by 5 bases, with 9 bases between. CDR3 region: CASRAGEDTQYF. For the CDR3, the DNA is TGTGCCAGCAGGGCGGGCGAAGATACGCAGTATTTT.

The chain couples TRBV7-8 to TRBJ2-2; 10 bases match TRBD1. Unmatched junction bases numbered 21, after V lost 10 bases and J lost 4 bases. Germline loops: CDR1 SGHVS, CDR2 FQNEAQ. This CDR3 is built from 19 residues. The DNA of the CDR3 is TGTGCCATCACGGGACAGGGGACCCTTCCTACCGCGGGCACCGGGGAGCTGTTTTTT. This gives the protein CAITGQGTLPTAGTGELFF.

A few counts support this clone. V is TRBV19 and J is TRBJ2-3, with TRBD2 matching over 13 bases. The CDR3 extends over 16 amino acids. V gave up 5 bases and J gave up 5 bases; unmatched junction bases: 7. Germline V gene sequence: CDR1 LNHDA, CDR2 SQIVND (reference sequence). The CDR3 DNA reads as TGTGCCAGTAGTCCCCACGGGACTAGCGGGGAAGATACGCAGTATTTT. Amino acid sequence: CASSPHGTSGEDTQYF.

This clone was detected many times. The rearrangement joins TRBV9 to TRBJ1-2; possible D gene TRBD1, 5 bases. Trimming removed 4 bases from V and 4 bases from J, with 17 bases in between. The germline V gene has CDR1 SGDLS and CDR2 YYNGEE. This CDR3 has 15 amino acids. The CDR3 DNA reads TGTGCCAGCAGCCTGGGTGTGGGGCAGCTCTATGGCTACACCTTC. Amino acid sequence: CASSLGVGQLYGYTF.

J is TRBJ2-7 and V is TRBV10-2; D unresolved. The V end was cut by 0 bases, the J end by 2 bases, with 8 bases between. The CDR3 loop spans 14 amino acids. Germline V gives CDR1 WSHSY, CDR2 SAAADI. CDR3 residues: CASSESSQAYEQYV. The CDR3 bases are TGCGCCAGCAGTGAGTCGAGTCAGGCCTACGAGCAGTACGTC.

In DNA, the CDR3 is TGCGCCAGCAGCCCCGGACAGGGTTATGGCTACACCTTC. Translated, it gives CASSPGQGYGYTF. The chain employs TRBV5-1 and TRBJ1-2; 8 bases align to TRBD1. The J segment lost 5 bases and the V segment lost 4 bases, leaving 4 bases of the junction unmatched. There are 13 residues in the CDR3. Germline CDR1 is SGHRS and CDR2 is YFSETQ.

This clone turned up a few times. V gene TRBV27 combines with J gene TRBJ2-7, with 8 bases aligning to TRBD2. CDR3 length equals 15 residues. Germline trimming cut 6 bases from V and 3 bases from J; bases unmatched to any gene: 10. Germline V lookup: CDR1 MNHEY, CDR2 SMNVEV (reference sequence). CDR3 in DNA: TGTGCCAGCAGACTACGGGGGGGTGGCCTCTACGAGCAGTACGTC. It yields the protein CASRLRGGGLYEQYV.

This clone showed up just once. The CDR3 DNA reads as TGTGCCAGCAGCGACAGGGATAATTCACCCCTCCACTTT. The encoded protein is CASSDRDNSPLHF. The chain links TRBV6-5 to TRBJ1-6; 7 bases align to TRBD1. The CDR3 totals 13 residues. Trimming at V came to 6 bases and at J to 5 bases, leaving 1 base not matched to a gene. Germline CDR1 MNHEY, CDR2 SVGAGI.

This sequence joins TRBV30 and TRBJ2-3, with a possible D match to TRBD1 (5 bases). The V end was cut by 3 bases, the J end by 0 bases, with 13 bases between. CDR3 size: 15 residues. Looked up from germline, CDR1 is GTSNPN and CDR2 is SVGIG (reference sequence). CDR3 DNA: TGTGCCTGGAGAGGGGCCCGTGCTAGCACAGATACGCAGTATTTT. The encoded protein is CAWRGARASTDTQYF.